Shown below are 21 T cell receptor beta chains from a single sample sequenced in a study of T-cell reconstitution after alpha-beta-depleted transplantation in children. The authors prepared the TCRbeta library with unique molecular identifiers. TCRdb processed the PCR reads anew with MiXCR; each CDR3 protein has one entry. Found here are 500,000 to 600,000 distinct CDR3 sequences, about 30% of them singletons; the top ten hold around 2.3%. Material: PBMCs from the stem cell graft donor, obtained from the stem cell graft. All receptors derive from a human donor who donated a stem cell graft to a child with aplastic anemia.

This clonotype has only a few counts. The chain combines TRBV9 with TRBJ2-7, with 11 bases fitting TRBD1. Trimming cost V 3 bases and J 5 bases; bases outside gene matches: 4. CDR3 length: 14 amino acids. Germline V gene sequence: CDR1 SGDLS, CDR2 YYNGEE. The CDR3 loop is CASSGGTGGDEQYF. The CDR3 DNA reads as TGTGCCAGCAGCGGTGGGACAGGGGGAGACGAGCAGTACTTC.

The chain carries TRBV7-9 and TRBJ1-6; D not certain. Germline V gene data show CDR1 as SEHNR and CDR2 as FQNEAQ (reference sequence). Trimming stripped 1 base from V and 4 bases from J, with 8 bases between. The CDR3 is 15 residues long. CDR3 loop: CASSLENRYNSPLHF. The DNA for the CDR3 is TGTGCCAGCAGCTTAGAGAACAGATATAATTCACCCCTCCACTTT.

The V and J genes are TRBV15 and TRBJ2-5, with D perhaps TRBD2 (5 bases). This CDR3 is 14 amino acids long. Germline-derived CDR1 and CDR2 are LNHNV and YYDKDF (reference sequence). V gave up 0 bases and J gave up 7 bases, with 12 bases separating them. The CDR3 sequence: CATSREASAGTQYF. CDR3 nucleotide sequence: TGTGCCACCAGCAGAGAGGCTAGTGCGGGGACCCAGTACTTC. Full variable domain (missing parts from reference TRBV15 and TRBJ2-5): DAMVIQNPRYQVTQFGKPVTLSCSQTLNHNVMYWYQQKSSQAPKLLFHYYDKDFNNEADTPDNFQSRRPNTSFCFLDIRSPGLGDTAMYLCATSREASAGTQYFGPGTRLLVL.

This clonotype was observed a few times. The V gene is TRBV20-1, the J gene TRBJ1-1, with D uncertain. The CDR3 length is 14 residues. In germline, CDR1 is DFQATT, CDR2 SNEGSKA (reference sequence). The germline V and J ends were trimmed by 5 bases and 0 bases, with 13 bases remaining between them. Here the CDR3 DNA reads TGCAGTGCTCAGAGTTGGCAGATGAACACTGAAGCTTTCTTT. It translates to CSAQSWQMNTEAFF.

This clonotype was recorded a few times. This chain connects TRBV11-2 to TRBJ2-7, with TRBD2 matching 7 bases. CDR3 size: 13 residues. Germline CDR1 SGHAT, CDR2 FQNNGV. V was pared by 5 bases and J by 6 bases, with 7 bases of the junction left unmatched. CDR3 loop: CASSQTGGLEQYF. CDR3 DNA: TGTGCCAGCAGCCAGACGGGAGGTCTCGAGCAGTACTTC.

This chain connects TRBV7-3 to TRBJ2-1; 9 bases match TRBD2. Germline V lookup: CDR1 SGHTA, CDR2 FQGTGA. Unmatched junction bases numbered 7, after V lost 0 bases and J lost 10 bases. The CDR3 is made up of 15 amino acids. The CDR3 loop is CASSLTTGLAIEQFF. The CDR3 coding sequence is TGTGCCAGCAGCTTAACGACGGGACTAGCTATAGAGCAGTTCTTC.

The V and J genes are TRBV4-3 and TRBJ2-1, with D perhaps TRBD1 or TRBD2 (6 bases each). V was pared by 4 bases and J by 2 bases, with 12 bases between. This CDR3 is built from 15 residues. The germline V gene has CDR1 LGHNA and CDR2 YSLEER. The CDR3 DNA sequence: TGCGCCAGCAGCCTGATCCGGGGGCCCTACAATGAGCAGTTCTTC. Encoded protein: CASSLIRGPYNEQFF.

J is TRBJ2-7 and V is TRBV11-1; 9 positions match TRBD1. The CDR3 spans 18 residues. Germline assignment: CDR1 SGHAT and CDR2 FQDESV (reference sequence). Trimming took 0 bases from V and 5 from J; bases not matched to a gene: 14. DNA for the CDR3: TGTGCCAGCAGCTTAGCCCGGGACAGGGCTATCCTTTCCGACGAGCAGTACGTC. Residues: CASSLARDRAILSDEQYV.

This clonotype was observed a few times. The chain links TRBV6-5 to TRBJ1-1; 9 bases align to TRBD1. The CDR3 is 15 amino acids. J was trimmed by 4 bases and V by 4 bases; bases with no gene match: 7. Germline V lookup: CDR1 MNHEY, CDR2 SVGAGI. CDR3 in amino acids: CASSLGTGLSTEAFF. As DNA, the CDR3 is TGTGCCAGCAGTTTGGGGACAGGGTTGAGCACTGAAGCTTTCTTT.

In its sample, this clonotype was seen a few times. V gene TRBV29-1 combines with J gene TRBJ2-7, with D maybe TRBD1 (5 bases). V was pared by 2 bases and J by 3 bases, with 11 bases between. Germline CDR1 and CDR2: SQVTM and ANQGSEA. This CDR3 has 13 residues. This CDR3 reads CSVEFVGDYEQYF. The CDR3 coding sequence is TGCAGCGTTGAATTCGTAGGGGACTACGAGCAGTACTTC.

This sequence joins TRBV12-3 or TRBV12-4 and TRBJ2-5, with D tentatively TRBD1 (6 bases). V gave up 3 bases and J gave up 4 bases, with 12 bases separating them. The CDR3 totals 14 residues. CDR3 sequence (DNA): TGTGCCAGCAGTTTGGGGGCAGGGTTAGAGACCCAGTACTTC. Its protein product is CASSLGAGLETQYF.

The rearrangement uses TRBV12-3 or TRBV12-4 and TRBJ1-5, with D tentatively TRBD1 (6 bases). Trimming took 7 bases from V and 0 from J, leaving 19 bases between them. This CDR3 is 17 amino acids long. The CDR3 DNA follows: TGTGCCAGCACCTCCGACACCTGGACAGATAGCAATCAGCCCCAGCATTTT. It translates to CASTSDTWTDSNQPQHF.

The genes are TRBV4-2 and TRBJ2-7, with 10 bases identical to TRBD2. Germline values: CDR1 LGHNA, CDR2 YNFKEQ. This CDR3 is built from 16 residues. V lost 0 bases, J lost 7 bases, and 9 bases stayed unmatched. The CDR3 is CASSQEVVGLAVEQYF. As DNA, the CDR3 is TGTGCCAGCAGCCAAGAAGTGGTAGGACTAGCGGTTGAGCAGTACTTC.

The chain combines TRBV20-1 with TRBJ2-3; D is uncertain. The V gene's germline CDR1 is DFQATT and CDR2 SNEGSKA (reference sequence). This CDR3 is 15 amino acids long. V lost 1 base to trimming and J lost 0 bases, with 11 bases between them. This chain's CDR3 is CSARGAEISTDTQYF. CDR3 DNA sequence: TGCAGTGCTAGAGGGGCGGAGATTAGCACAGATACGCAGTATTTT.

The chain employs TRBV29-1 and TRBJ2-1; tentative D call: TRBD1 (7 bases). V lost 7 bases and J 6 bases, leaving 13 bases between the germline ends. Germline values: CDR1 SQVTM, CDR2 ANQGSEA. The length of the CDR3 is 12 residues. Here the CDR3 DNA reads TGCAGCGGTAACAGGGGAGGCAATGAGCAGTTCTTC. Translating it yields CSGNRGGNEQFF.

The J gene is TRBJ2-1, the V gene TRBV11-3; 14 bases match TRBD2. The CDR3 consists of 16 residues. CDR1 and CDR2 (germline): SGHNT, YENEEA. The ends lost 5 bases at V and 7 bases at J; junction bases unmatched: 7. This chain's CDR3 is CASSTGLAGEGNEQFF. The CDR3 DNA reads TGTGCCAGCAGCACGGGACTAGCGGGAGAGGGGAATGAGCAGTTCTTC.

The table lists this clonotype with a few counts. This chain links TRBV20-1 with TRBJ2-6; tentative D call: TRBD2 (6 bases). Germline CDR1 DFQATT, CDR2 SNEGSKA (reference sequence). Trimming shortened V by 2 bases and J by 3 bases, and 8 bases separated the two germline ends. The CDR3 spans 14 residues. The CDR3, as DNA: TGCAGTGCTAGACTGGGGGGTGGGGCCAACGTCCTGACTTTC. It codes for CSARLGGGANVLTF.

The chain is built from TRBV12-3 or TRBV12-4 and TRBJ1-2; 7 nucleotides agree with TRBD1. The junction had 8 bases not matched to a gene; V was cut back by 5 bases and J by 5 bases. The CDR3 covers 14 residues. This CDR3 is CASSARDRTYGYTF. The CDR3 DNA sequence: TGTGCCAGCAGTGCACGGGACAGAACTTATGGCTACACCTTC.

This clonotype appeared a few times. CDR3 residues: CASSSQGKGRPNEQFF. CDR3 sequence (DNA): TGTGCCAGCAGCTCCCAGGGCAAGGGGCGGCCCAATGAGCAGTTCTTC. The chain has TRBV5-4 and TRBJ2-1, with a tentative D call TRBD1 (5 bases). Germline CDR1 SGHNT, CDR2 YYREEE (reference sequence). The germline V and J ends were trimmed by 3 bases and 6 bases, with 19 bases remaining between them. The CDR3 has 16 amino acids.

This rearrangement joins TRBV5-1 to TRBJ1-1; tentative D call: TRBD1 (6 bases). The germline gives CDR1 SGHRS, CDR2 YFSETQ. V lost 4 bases, J lost 4 bases, and 11 bases lay in between. There are 13 residues in the CDR3. Here the CDR3 DNA reads TGCGCCAGCAGCGGCACAGGGATCACTGAAGCTTTCTTT. Protein: CASSGTGITEAFF.

Concerning this clonotype itself: At one end, the junction sequence differs from germline, possibly due to a read error. V is TRBV5-1 and J is TRBJ2-1; 10 bases map to TRBD2. This CDR3 spans 16 amino acids. From germline, CDR1 is SGHRS and CDR2 YFSETQ. CDR3 region: CAGSSNGLAAYNEQFF. In nucleotides, the CDR3 is TGCGCCGGCAGCTCAAACGGACTAGCGGCCTACAATGAGCAGTTCTTC. The entire variable domain, with the rest obtained from reference TRBV5-1 and TRBJ2-1, is as follows: KAGVTQTPRYLIKTRGQQVTLSCSPISGHRSVSWYQQTPGQGLQFLFEYFSETQRNKGNFPGRFSGRQFSNSRSEMNVSTLELGDSALYLCAGSSNGLAAYNEQFFGPGTRLTVL.